Each of the 17 T cell receptor beta chains below was sequenced from the same sample in a study of cytomegalovirus exposure and HLA in healthy donors. TCRdb's copy holds only in-frame clones and misses some; the assay was immunoSEQ multiplex PCR. The repertoire holds hundreds of thousands of clones, with more than 75% as singletons. Sequenced: PBMCs. The receptors stem from a woman younger than 35 in good health and CMV-seropositive.

V gene TRBV19 combines with J gene TRBJ1-5; tentatively, D is TRBD1 (5 bases). CDR3 length: 17 amino acids. Germline values: CDR1 LNHDA, CDR2 SQIVND (reference sequence). V was trimmed by 5 bases and J by 5 bases, leaving 22 bases between them. This CDR3 is CASSWGVKLSYYQPQHF. The CDR3 DNA is TGTGCCAGTAGTTGGGGGGTGAAACTCTCTTATTATCAGCCCCAGCATTTT.

For the CDR3, the DNA is TGTGCCACCAGCACTCGGACTAGCTTCCCCGGGAATGAGCAGTTCTTC. Its protein is CATSTRTSFPGNEQFF. The chain couples TRBV15 to TRBJ2-1; 8 bases are a match to TRBD2. V gave up 4 bases and J gave up 7 bases; unmatched junction bases: 12. From germline, CDR1 is LNHNV and CDR2 YYDKDF (reference sequence). The CDR3 runs 16 residues.

The sample holds a few counts of this clone. The genes are TRBV9 and TRBJ2-7; TRBD1 agrees at 7 bases. CDR1 is SGDLS, CDR2 YYNGEE, per germline. The V and J ends lost 2 bases and 3 bases, in that order; junction bases with no gene match: 5. CDR3 size: 14 residues. CDR3 in amino acids: CASSVRDSYYEQYF. In DNA form, the CDR3 reads TGTGCCAGCAGCGTCCGGGACAGCTACTACGAGCAGTACTTC.

CDR3: CASRAQGSTDTQYF. In DNA, the CDR3 is TGTGCCAGCAGGGCACAGGGGAGCACAGATACGCAGTATTTT. The V gene is TRBV27, the J gene TRBJ2-3; 7 nucleotides align to TRBD1. The CDR3 loop spans 14 amino acids. V trimming: 6 bases; J trimming: 0 bases; junction bases outside the gene matches: 3. Germline lookup yields CDR1 MNHEY and CDR2 SMNVEV (reference sequence).

The chain carries TRBV30 and TRBJ2-7; 8 bases are shared with TRBD2. Germline V gene sequence: CDR1 GTSNPN, CDR2 SVGIG (reference sequence). V lost 3 bases, J lost 0 bases, and 4 bases stayed unmatched. The CDR3 runs to 14 residues. For the CDR3, the DNA is TGTGCCTGGAGAATAGCGGGGAGCTCCTACGAGCAGTACTTC. Translated: CAWRIAGSSYEQYF. Filled out from reference TRBV30 and TRBJ2-7, the complete variable domain reads SQTIHQWPATLVQPVGSPLSLECTVEGTSNPNLYWYRQAAGRGLQLLFYSVGIGQISSEVPQNLSASRPQDRQFILSSKKLLLSDSGFYLCAWRIAGSSYEQYFGPGTRLTVT.

The J gene is TRBJ1-1, the V gene TRBV7-2; D is possibly TRBD1 (5 bases). CDR3 length: 16 residues. Trimming pared 6 bases from V and 4 bases from J, leaving 21 bases between. From germline, CDR1 is SGHTA and CDR2 FQGNSA. CDR3 protein: CASSPDAGGRGTEAFF. CDR3 sequence (DNA): TGTGCCAGCAGTCCCGATGCGGGGGGTAGGGGCACTGAAGCTTTCTTT.

This chain connects TRBV28 to TRBJ2-5, with 9 bases aligning to TRBD2. V shed 6 bases, J shed 4 bases, and the junction held 15 bases outside the gene matches. There are 17 residues in the CDR3. CDR1 is MDHEN, CDR2 SYDVKM, per germline. The CDR3 sequence: CASSPLKLAGARETQYF. In DNA, the CDR3 is TGTGCCAGCAGCCCCCTGAAGTTAGCGGGAGCTAGAGAGACCCAGTACTTC.

The rearrangement joins TRBV19 to TRBJ1-2; 7 bases agree with TRBD1. V lost 4 bases, J lost 4 bases, and 6 bases stayed unmatched. CDR1 and CDR2 (germline): LNHDA, SQIVND (reference sequence). The CDR3 has 14 residues. This chain's CDR3 is CASSTTGTAYGYTF. CDR3 coding DNA: TGTGCCAGTAGTACTACCGGGACAGCCTATGGCTACACCTTC. Complete variable domain (other parts from reference TRBV19 and TRBJ1-2): DGGITQSPKYLFRKEGQNVTLSCEQNLNHDAMYWYRQDPGQGLRLIYYSQIVNDFQKGDIAEGYSVSREKKESFPLTVTSAQKNPTAFYLCASSTTGTAYGYTFGSGTRLTVV.

The chain joins TRBV27 to TRBJ2-5; TRBD1 aligns across 12 bases. The CDR3 has 19 amino acids. Germline loops: CDR1 MNHEY, CDR2 SMNVEV (reference sequence). V dropped 6 bases and J dropped 2; count of bases not matched to a gene: 16. The CDR3 sequence: CASRGTGGWTSVTQETQYF. CDR3 bases: TGTGCCAGCAGGGGGACAGGGGGCTGGACTAGCGTGACACAAGAGACCCAGTACTTC.

This clone came up once. The J gene is TRBJ2-1, the V gene TRBV4-1, with D maybe TRBD1 (6 bases). Per the germline V gene, CDR1 is MGHRA and CDR2 is YSYEKL. Trimming pared 2 bases from V and 1 base from J, leaving 18 bases between. The CDR3 covers 18 residues. For the CDR3, the DNA is TGCGCCAGCAGCCAAATCCGGGACATGAGGATTTCCTACAATGAGCAGTTCTTC. This translates into CASSQIRDMRISYNEQFF.

The chain recombines TRBV28 with TRBJ2-5, with a weak D call TRBD1 (5 bases). V was cut by 7 bases and J by 5 bases, with 17 bases left in between. The CDR3 sequence is 14 residues long. Germline loops: CDR1 MDHEN, CDR2 SYDVKM. In nucleotides, the CDR3 is TGTGCCAGCACCAATCAGGGTCCTTACGAGACCCAGTACTTC. Translation: CASTNQGPYETQYF. The variable domain in full, with the rest retrieved from reference TRBV28 and TRBJ2-5, is DVKVTQSSRYLVKRTGEKVFLECVQDMDHENMFWYRQDPGLGLRLIYFSYDVKMKEKGDIPEGYSVSREKKERFSLILESASTNQTSMYLCASTNQGPYETQYFGPGTRLLVL.

The chain uses TRBV5-1 and TRBJ1-2, with 7 bases aligning to TRBD1. The V gene's germline CDR1 is SGHRS and CDR2 YFSETQ. V shed 1 base, J shed 2 bases, and the junction held 2 bases outside the gene matches. CDR3 size: 14 residues. CDR3 in DNA: TGCGCCAGCAGCTTGTCGGGACAGAACTATGGCTACACCTTC. This codes for CASSLSGQNYGYTF.

The chain is built from TRBV5-8 and TRBJ2-7, with D perhaps matching TRBD2 (5 bases). The V end was cut by 5 bases, the J end by 3 bases, with 12 bases between. The CDR3 totals 13 residues. Germline CDR1 is SGHTS and CDR2 is YDEGEE. The CDR3 region is CASSYGKYYEQYF. The CDR3 bases are TGTGCCAGCAGTTACGGGAAGTACTACGAGCAGTACTTC.

The chain is built from TRBV5-4 and TRBJ2-7; 7 nucleotides match TRBD1. The CDR3 is 12 amino acids. Germline CDR1 and CDR2: SGHNT and YYREEE (reference sequence). V was pared by 0 bases and J by 6 bases, with 0 bases of the junction left unmatched. CDR3 in amino acids: CASSLAGGEQYF. The CDR3 nucleotides read TGTGCCAGCAGCTTGGCAGGGGGCGAGCAGTACTTC. Using reference TRBV5-4 and TRBJ2-7 for the parts outside the CDR3, the full variable domain is ETGVTQSPTHLIKTRGQQVTLRCSSQSGHNTVSWYQQALGQGPQFIFQYYREEENGRGNFPPRFSGLQFPNYSSELNVNALELDDSALYLCASSLAGGEQYFGPGTRLTVT.

This chain links TRBV4-1 with TRBJ2-5; D gene uncertain. The length of the CDR3 is 13 residues. The V and J ends lost 3 bases and 5 bases respectively, with 10 bases between them. Germline V gives CDR1 MGHRA, CDR2 YSYEKL. CDR3: CASSQESRETQYF. In DNA form, the CDR3 reads TGCGCCAGCAGCCAGGAGAGTCGGGAGACCCAGTACTTC.

V gene TRBV5-1 combines with J gene TRBJ1-3, with D possibly TRBD1 on 5 matching bases. CDR3 length: 14 residues. The germline V gene encodes CDR1 SGHRS and CDR2 YFSETQ. Trimming stripped 6 bases from V and 0 bases from J, with 10 bases between. The CDR3 protein is CASKEGHSGNTIYF. In DNA form, the CDR3 reads TGCGCCAGCAAAGAAGGACACTCTGGAAACACCATATATTTT.

The chain links TRBV2 to TRBJ2-3, with 13 bases identical to TRBD2. Germline lookup yields CDR1 SNHLY and CDR2 FYNNEI. V was pared by 8 bases and J by 5 bases, with 4 bases of the junction left unmatched. CDR3 size: 14 residues. This chain's CDR3 is CASGRTSGRDTQYF. The DNA of the CDR3 is TGTGCCAGCGGACGGACTAGCGGGAGAGATACGCAGTATTTT. Together with reference TRBV2 and TRBJ2-3, the CDR3 gives the full variable domain: EPEVTQTPSHQVTQMGQEVILRCVPISNHLYFYWYRQILGQKVEFLVSFYNNEISEKSEIFDDQFSVERPDGSNFTLKIRSTKLEDSAMYFCASGRTSGRDTQYFGPGTRLTVL.